This TCR beta chain was retrieved from a study of spatial heterogeneity in lung cancer. Germline V gene lookup returns CDR1 MDHEN and CDR2 SYDVKM. The CDR3 is made up of 15 amino acids. The germline V and J ends were trimmed by 2 bases and 5 bases, with 15 bases remaining between them. From the 5' RACE reads, TCRdb called clonotypes with MiXCR, one entry per CDR3 protein. Among tens of thousands of distinct CDR3 sequences, about 9.8% were seen once, and the ten largest hold roughly 21%. As to time point: blood at routine non-recurrence follow-up after resection. Whole RNA, isolated from tumor, nontumor lung or frozen PBMC, was sequenced without prior sorting.

The receptor was isolated from a male donor with early-stage non-small cell lung cancer. Sample: PBMCs, taken at follow-up. The chain combines TRBV28 with TRBJ1-2; the D is unclear. CDR3 bases: TGTGCCAGCAGTTTAGACTCACGGGGAGGTTATGGCTACACCTTC. This sequence encodes CASSLDSRGGYGYTF.